This T cell receptor beta chain was recovered during a study of T cells in localized non-small cell lung cancer. Produced via immunoSEQ multiplex PCR; TCRdb's table is partial and in-frame only. The sample shows more than 2,000 clones, approximately 32% of them seen only once. Samples of adjacent lung lacking atypia were obtained no closer than 2 cm to the tumor margin. The CDR3 runs to 15 residues. V was clipped by 5 bases and J by 2 bases; unmatched bases: 7. Germline values: CDR1 LNHNV, CDR2 YYDKDF (reference sequence). The TCR originated in a male donor at least 60 years old with stage I squamous cell lung carcinoma. The V and J genes are TRBV15 and TRBJ2-5; TRBD1 matches at 8 bases. The sequencing here drew on normal lung tissue next to the tumor, taken before any cancer treatment. The CDR3 DNA reads as TGTGCCACCAGCGGGAAGCGACAGGGGCAAGAGACCCAGTACTTC. Translating gives CATSGKRQGQETQYF.